These 17 T cell receptor beta chains were all obtained from the same sample, sequenced in a study of blood T cell repertoires in COVID-19. TCRdb's table, derived via immunoSEQ multiplex PCR, lists solely in-frame clones and lacks some. The sample has 400,000 to 450,000 clones; 90% are singletons. The sample comprised PBMCs or T cells enriched from blood (not recorded which). Receptors originate from a man aged 18 to 30 who had recovered from COVID-19.

The chain employs TRBV10-3 and TRBJ1-5; D unclear. This CDR3 is 14 amino acids long. Germline CDR1 and CDR2: ENHRY and SYGVKD. Trimming took off 7 bases at V and 3 bases at J, with 13 bases between the two ends. The CDR3 is CAINNGGINQPQHF. In DNA form, the CDR3 reads TGTGCCATCAATAACGGCGGGATCAATCAGCCCCAGCATTTT.

The V call is TRBV12-3 or TRBV12-4, the J call TRBJ1-2; TRBD1 aligns across 7 bases. The CDR3 extends over 12 amino acids. The junction had 8 bases not matched to a gene; V was cut back by 6 bases and J by 10 bases. CDR3: CASSYPTGPYTF. The CDR3 DNA sequence: TGTGCCAGCAGCTACCCGACAGGGCCCTACACCTTC.

The chain links TRBV4-1 to TRBJ1-1, with D possibly TRBD1 on 5 matching bases. Germline CDR1 and CDR2: MGHRA and YSYEKL. V lost 4 bases to trimming and J lost 0 bases, with 9 bases between them. The CDR3 is made up of 14 amino acids. The CDR3: CASSPTVMNTEAFF. The CDR3 DNA is TGCGCCAGCAGCCCGACAGTTATGAACACTGAAGCTTTCTTT.

The V and J genes are TRBV11-2 and TRBJ2-5, with a possible D match to TRBD1 (5 bases). The CDR3 is 11 residues long. Germline lookup yields CDR1 SGHAT and CDR2 FQNNGV. Trimming removed 1 base from V and 12 bases from J, with 9 bases in between. The CDR3 spells CASSLVGVEYF. CDR3 coding DNA: TGTGCCAGCAGCTTAGTAGGGGTGGAGTACTTC.

This chain joins TRBV5-8 and TRBJ1-4; D perhaps matches TRBD1 (6 bases). CDR1 is SGHTS, CDR2 YDEGEE, per germline. Trimming cost V 0 bases and J 3 bases, with 9 bases left between them. This CDR3 has 15 residues. The CDR3 bases are TGTGCCAGCAGCTTGGTCAGGGGACCTAATGAAAAACTGTTTTTT. This codes for CASSLVRGPNEKLFF.

This chain connects TRBV11-2 to TRBJ1-4; 9 bases align to TRBD1. Unmatched junction bases numbered 8, after V lost 1 base and J lost 5 bases. CDR1 SGHAT and CDR2 FQNNGV come from the germline V gene. The CDR3 covers 17 residues. The CDR3 loop reads CASSLVGWTGVNEKLFF. Here the CDR3 DNA reads TGTGCCAGCAGCTTAGTGGGGTGGACAGGGGTGAATGAAAAACTGTTTTTT.

The chain joins TRBV9 to TRBJ1-5; 8 bases match TRBD1. The CDR3 runs 15 residues. From germline, CDR1 is SGDLS and CDR2 YYNGEE. The ends lost 3 bases at V and 2 bases at J; junction bases unmatched: 4. The CDR3 is CASSAGTGGNQPQHF. For the CDR3, the DNA is TGTGCCAGCAGCGCTGGGACAGGCGGCAATCAGCCCCAGCATTTT.

The chain recombines TRBV28 with TRBJ2-3; 10 nucleotides line up with TRBD1. The CDR3 runs to 15 residues. Trimming cost V 4 bases and J 4 bases; bases outside gene matches: 5. CDR1 and CDR2 from the germline V gene are MDHEN and SYDVKM. The CDR3 DNA follows: TGTGCCAGCAGTTCGGACAGGGGGTTTTCAGATACGCAGTATTTT. This encodes CASSSDRGFSDTQYF.

This chain connects TRBV18 to TRBJ1-5, with 8 bases that match TRBD1. The germline V gene encodes CDR1 KGHSH and CDR2 LQKENI. This CDR3 has 13 amino acids. V shed 6 bases, J shed 5 bases, and the junction held 3 bases outside the gene matches. The CDR3 DNA is TGTGCCAGCTCTCTGGGACAGGATCAGCCCCAGCATTTT. Translated: CASSLGQDQPQHF.

This clone was detected only once. V and J are TRBV19 and TRBJ1-1; D gene ambiguous. This CDR3 is built from 15 residues. Germline V gene data show CDR1 as LNHDA and CDR2 as SQIVND (reference sequence). V gave up 5 bases and J gave up 4 bases, with 17 bases separating them. CDR3 nucleotide sequence: TGTGCCAGTAGTGTACCGACACCGGCGGGCACTGAAGCTTTCTTT. As protein: CASSVPTPAGTEAFF.

V gene TRBV29-1 combines with J gene TRBJ2-5, with 8 bases aligning to TRBD1. This CDR3 contains 12 residues. V lost 7 bases to trimming and J lost 5 bases; unmatched junction nucleotides: 6. CDR1 and CDR2 from the germline V gene are SQVTM and ANQGSEA. The CDR3 region has the DNA TGCAGCGCCTCGACAGGGGTGGAGACCCAGTACTTC. Its translation is CSASTGVETQYF.

The rearrangement uses TRBV25-1 and TRBJ1-3; D is ambiguous. The CDR3 extends over 13 amino acids. V was trimmed by 4 bases and J by 0 bases, leaving 4 bases between them. Germline V gene lookup returns CDR1 MGHDK and CDR2 SYGVNS. In nucleotides, the CDR3 is TGTGCCAGCAGTGCAGTCTCTGGAAACACCATATATTTT. It translates to CASSAVSGNTIYF.

The chain couples TRBV19 to TRBJ1-4; D perhaps matches TRBD1 (6 bases). This CDR3 has 14 residues. Germline V CDR1 and CDR2: LNHDA, SQIVND (reference sequence). V was clipped by 5 bases and J by 6 bases, with 13 bases between them. CDR3 in amino acids: CASSLRQAHEKLFF. In DNA, the CDR3 is TGTGCCAGTAGTCTTCGACAGGCCCATGAAAAACTGTTTTTT.

This clone is a singleton in its sample. This rearrangement joins TRBV12-5 to TRBJ1-1, with D unresolved. The CDR3 runs 15 residues. V was trimmed by 1 base and J by 3 bases, leaving 12 bases between them. Germline CDR1 is LGHNT and CDR2 is FRNRAP. The CDR3 protein is CASGLGSRFYTEAFF. The CDR3 region has the DNA TGTGCTAGTGGTTTGGGGTCCAGGTTCTACACTGAAGCTTTCTTT. Looking up the rest from reference TRBV12-5 and TRBJ1-1 gives the full variable domain: DARVTQTPRHKVTEMGQEVTMRCQPILGHNTVFWYRQTMMQGLELLAYFRNRAPLDDSGMPKDRFSAEMPDATLATLKIQPSEPRDSAVYFCASGLGSRFYTEAFFGQGTRLTVV.

This rearrangement joins TRBV2 to TRBJ1-1, with a possible D match to TRBD1 (5 bases). CDR1 is SNHLY, CDR2 FYNNEI, per germline. The CDR3 runs 13 residues. V was trimmed by 3 bases and J by 4 bases, leaving 9 bases between them. CDR3 residues: CASSEERGTEAFF. The CDR3 DNA follows: TGTGCCAGCAGTGAGGAAAGGGGCACTGAAGCTTTCTTT.

The chain combines TRBV19 with TRBJ1-1; D remains unclear. The CDR3 covers 12 residues. Trimming removed 4 bases at V and 6 bases at J, with 9 bases between. The V gene's germline CDR1 is LNHDA and CDR2 SQIVND (reference sequence). CDR3 sequence: CASSTLGAEAFF. The CDR3 coding sequence is TGTGCCAGTAGTACGCTCGGGGCTGAAGCTTTCTTT.

The genes are TRBV6-5 and TRBJ1-5, with D unresolved. V lost 7 bases and J 0 bases, leaving 13 bases between the germline ends. The CDR3 length is 15 residues. Germline CDR1 reads MNHEY; CDR2 reads SVGAGI. The DNA for the CDR3 is TGTGCCAGCAACGGGGAGGGCCTTAGCAATCAGCCCCAGCATTTT. Translation gives CASNGEGLSNQPQHF.